This T cell receptor (beta chain) came from a study of blood T cells in healthy people across ages. Study outcomes and limitations: A greater number of naive CD4+ cells and higher diversity distinguished long-lived donors from aged donors.

A J-beta primer mix and a sample-barcoded 5' primer were used in a second PCR of roughly 7 to 12 cycles. Tags on each cDNA molecule came from a template-switch adaptor with 12 random nucleotides. Via MiXCR, TCRdb re-called the 5' RACE reads, giving one row per CDR3 protein. The sample includes 2 million or so distinct CDR3 sequences, roughly 49% of them seen just once. A word on this clonotype: Its antigen is as yet unknown.

This sequence originates from a woman in her 40s in good health. The sample consisted of blood.

CDR3 nucleotide sequence: TGTGCCAGCAGCTTAGGTGCCAGTAGAGAGCAGTACTTC. It translates to CASSLGASREQYF. The rearrangement uses TRBV7-9 and TRBJ2-7; D gene unclear. This CDR3 comprises 13 residues. Deletions cut 1 base from V and 7 bases from J, with 11 bases between. Germline-derived CDR1 and CDR2 are SEHNR and FQNEAQ (reference sequence).